A single sample gave rise to the 31 T cell receptor beta chains below, sequenced in a study of metastatic and nonmetastatic thyroid tumors. With MiXCR, TCRdb reprocessed the PCR reads. The data show 19,000 or so clones, about a quarter seen once. None of the patients had undergone any treatment ahead of thyroid surgery. The sample consisted of tumor tissue. The source is a female donor with papillary thyroid cancer or a benign thyroid nodule (not recorded which). Some clones in this sample may be carry-over from other donors' samples.

This clone turned up a few times. This rearrangement joins TRBV24-1 to TRBJ2-1; TRBD2 aligns across 14 bases. With 4 bases clipped from V and 6 bases from J, the junction kept 4 bases outside the gene matches. This CDR3 region has 16 residues. The germline CDR1 and CDR2 sequences are KGHDR and SFDVKD. CDR3 region: CATSDPGLAGGNEQFF. The CDR3 DNA reads TGTGCCACCAGTGACCCCGGACTAGCGGGAGGCAATGAGCAGTTCTTC.

This clone was picked up one time. V gene TRBV19 combines with J gene TRBJ1-3; a possible D gene is TRBD1 (5 bases). Germline V lookup: CDR1 LNHDA, CDR2 SQIVND (reference sequence). Trimming removed 5 bases at V and 0 bases at J, with 14 bases between. This CDR3 is 16 amino acids long. The CDR3 reads CASSSHRTYSGNTIYF. The CDR3 DNA sequence: TGTGCCAGTAGTTCTCACAGGACTTACTCTGGAAACACCATATATTTT.

Of note for this clone: An end of the junction does not agree with germline; a read error may underlie this. V usage is TRBV5-4 and J usage is TRBJ2-3; 13 nucleotides align to TRBD2. The CDR3 is 15 amino acids. CDR1 and CDR2 from the germline V gene are SGHNT and YYREEE (reference sequence). CDR3 sequence: CASSKGLAGTDKQYF. The CDR3 DNA reads TGTGCCAGCAGCAAGGGACTAGCGGGAACAGATAAGCAGTATTTT.

This clone appeared many times. Within the sample, other DNA sequences also encode this same CDR3. The V call is TRBV9, the J call TRBJ2-1; 7 positions match TRBD1. V lost 0 bases to trimming and J lost 0 bases; unmatched junction nucleotides: 0. This CDR3 spans 15 amino acids. The germline gives CDR1 SGDLS, CDR2 YYNGEE. The CDR3 spells CASSVGTGSYNEQFF. The CDR3 DNA is TGTGCCAGCAGCGTAGGGACAGGCTCCTACAATGAGCAGTTCTTC.

The table lists this clone with a few counts. V and J are TRBV24-1 and TRBJ1-5, with D perhaps TRBD1 (5 bases). Per germline, CDR1 KGHDR and CDR2 SFDVKD. The CDR3 consists of 16 residues. Trimming took off 1 base at V and 2 bases at J, with 11 bases between the two ends. The CDR3 DNA reads as TGTGCCACCAGTGATTTCCTCCAAGGGGGCAATCAGCCCCAGCATTTT. It yields the protein CATSDFLQGGNQPQHF.

There are many counts of this clone. The rearrangement joins TRBV10-3 to TRBJ2-1, with 14 bases fitting TRBD2. This CDR3 has 15 residues. V was clipped by 7 bases and J by 9 bases; unmatched bases: 8. Germline V gives CDR1 ENHRY, CDR2 SYGVKD. CDR3 DNA: TGTGCCATCACCCCGGGACTAGCGGGAGACGGTGAGCAGTTCTTC. Its translation is CAITPGLAGDGEQFF.

This chain joins TRBV30 and TRBJ1-5, with no clear D. Germline loops: CDR1 GTSNPN, CDR2 SVGIG (reference sequence). The CDR3 is 13 amino acids. V was shortened by 5 bases and J by 0 bases, with 8 bases between the two germline ends. This CDR3 is CAWGPGSNQPQHF. As DNA, the CDR3 is TGTGCCTGGGGCCCAGGTAGCAATCAGCCCCAGCATTTT.

This clone was observed at least ten times. J is TRBJ2-5 and V is TRBV4-2, with D perhaps TRBD2 (5 bases). This CDR3 has 18 residues. Trimming stripped 0 bases from V and 5 bases from J, with 22 bases between. Germline V gene lookup returns CDR1 LGHNA and CDR2 YNFKEQ. The CDR3 DNA reads TGTGCCAGCAGCCAAGATCAAATCGTGGGCCGGGATGGGGAGACCCAGTACTTC. Its translation is CASSQDQIVGRDGETQYF.

The V and J genes are TRBV30 and TRBJ2-7, with 9 bases fitting TRBD2. V trimming: 0 bases; J trimming: 2 bases; junction bases outside the gene matches: 8. There are 16 residues in the CDR3. The germline CDR1 and CDR2 sequences are GTSNPN and SVGIG (reference sequence). In nucleotides, the CDR3 is TGTGCCTGGAGTGTCCATCGGACTAGCGCGACCTACGAGCAGTACTTC. Amino acids: CAWSVHRTSATYEQYF. The full variable domain, with the rest looked up from reference TRBV30 and TRBJ2-7, is SQTIHQWPATLVQPVGSPLSLECTVEGTSNPNLYWYRQAAGRGLQLLFYSVGIGQISSEVPQNLSASRPQDRQFILSSKKLLLSDSGFYLCAWSVHRTSATYEQYFGPGTRLTVT.

The chain is built from TRBV6-1 and TRBJ2-6; 7 nucleotides align to TRBD1. The CDR3 contains 18 residues. CDR1 and CDR2 (germline): MNHNS, SASEGT. V lost 3 bases, J lost 6 bases, and 14 bases stayed unmatched. CDR3 amino acids: CASSETWDRSLLANVLTF. CDR3 in DNA: TGTGCCAGCAGTGAGACCTGGGACAGAAGCCTCCTGGCCAACGTCCTGACTTTC.

This clone appeared a single time. The rearrangement joins TRBV5-1 to TRBJ2-1; the D is unclear. V lost 0 bases and J 7 bases, leaving 8 bases between the germline ends. Germline-derived CDR1 and CDR2 are SGHRS and YFSETQ. The CDR3 runs 13 residues. CDR3 bases: TGCGCCAGCAGCTTGGGCGATTCGAATGAGCAGTTCTTC. It specifies CASSLGDSNEQFF.

This clone has more than one count but fewer than ten. The chain has TRBV7-6 and TRBJ1-3; D is ambiguous. Trimming took 5 bases from V and 0 from J, leaving 8 bases between them. CDR1 and CDR2 from the germline V gene are SGHVS and FNYEAQ. The CDR3 length is 14 residues. CDR3 coding DNA: TGTGCCAGCAGCACCACAGTCTCTGGAAACACCATATATTTT. Protein: CASSTTVSGNTIYF.

The gene calls are TRBV11-1 and TRBJ2-7; the D call may be TRBD1 or TRBD2 (5 bases each). This CDR3 is 16 amino acids long. Germline V gene data show CDR1 as SGHAT and CDR2 as FQDESV (reference sequence). Between the trimmed V and J ends, which lost 5 bases and 4 bases, there was a span of 21 bases. The CDR3 DNA reads as TGTGCCAGCAGCCGCTCGGAGGCAGGGAAGAGGTACGAGCAGTACTTC. Translation: CASSRSEAGKRYEQYF.

A note on this clone: The junction shows a germline mismatch at one end, possibly a read error. The J gene is TRBJ1-1, the V gene TRBV6-5, with D unresolved. In germline, CDR1 is MNHEY, CDR2 SVGAGI. The CDR3 is 14 amino acids. As DNA, the CDR3 is TGTGCCAGTAGTTTCCCCGGGATTGACACTGAAGCTTTCTTT. It yields the protein CASSFPGIDTEAFF.

The chain joins TRBV20-1 to TRBJ2-7; D is unclear. The ends were cut back, 1 base at V and 3 bases at J, with 22 bases in the middle. The length of the CDR3 is 17 residues. Germline CDR1 and CDR2: DFQATT and SNEGSKA (reference sequence). The CDR3 region has the DNA TGCAGTGCTAGAGGAGAATTTTTTCAGACGACCCACTACGAGCAGTACTTC. Translating it yields CSARGEFFQTTHYEQYF.

The chain employs TRBV20-1 and TRBJ1-2, with D tentatively TRBD1 (6 bases). Germline V gives CDR1 DFQATT, CDR2 SNEGSKA (reference sequence). Trimming stripped 2 bases from V and 6 bases from J, with 13 bases between. The CDR3 runs 13 residues. CDR3: CSARRPRGDGYTF. In DNA, the CDR3 is TGCAGTGCTAGAAGACCAAGGGGGGATGGCTACACCTTC.

The chain employs TRBV11-2 and TRBJ2-1, with TRBD1 matching 7 bases. This CDR3 is 15 amino acids long. Trimming at V came to 5 bases and at J to 0 bases, leaving 4 bases not matched to a gene. Germline assignment: CDR1 SGHAT and CDR2 FQNNGV. This CDR3 reads CASSLRTGSYNEQFF. The CDR3 DNA reads TGTGCCAGCAGCCTGCGGACAGGCTCCTACAATGAGCAGTTCTTC.

The sample holds a few counts of this clone. The V call is TRBV6-1, the J call TRBJ2-7; 7 bases fit TRBD1. The CDR3 consists of 14 residues. V trimming: 1 base; J trimming: 0 bases; junction bases outside the gene matches: 0. Germline V gene sequence: CDR1 MNHNS, CDR2 SASEGT. The CDR3 reads CASSEGDSSYEQYV. CDR3 DNA sequence: TGTGCCAGCAGTGAAGGGGACAGCTCCTACGAGCAGTACGTC.

This clone was seen a few times. This chain connects TRBV12-3 or TRBV12-4 to TRBJ2-2; the D is unclear. Trimming stripped 2 bases from V and 6 bases from J, with 7 bases between. This CDR3 comprises 13 residues. This CDR3 reads CASSLIPPGELFF. In DNA form, the CDR3 reads TGTGCCAGCAGTTTAATCCCCCCCGGGGAGCTGTTTTTT.

This chain joins TRBV20-1 and TRBJ2-3; possibly TRBD1 for D (5 bases). CDR3 size: 16 residues. The V and J ends lost 4 bases and 10 bases respectively, with 27 bases between them. Germline CDR1 and CDR2: DFQATT and SNEGSKA (reference sequence). The CDR3: CSAIPIQGAGSGAQYF. The CDR3 nucleotides read TGCAGTGCTATCCCCATTCAGGGTGCCGGTTCAGGAGCGCAGTATTTT.

This clone was seen repeatedly, ten times or more. V and J are TRBV11-2 and TRBJ1-6, with D unresolved. V lost 5 bases, J lost 7 bases, and 12 bases lay in between. The CDR3 is 14 amino acids. The germline CDR1 and CDR2 sequences are SGHAT and FQNNGV. CDR3 loop: CASSPQWVNSPLHF. The CDR3 nucleotides are TGTGCCAGCAGCCCTCAGTGGGTCAATTCACCCCTCCACTTT.

This clone was observed at least ten times. Additional DNA sequences in this sample encode the identical CDR3. V is TRBV9 and J is TRBJ1-6; 7 nucleotides agree with TRBD1. Germline values: CDR1 SGDLS, CDR2 YYNGEE. The CDR3 is 15 residues long. The V segment lost 1 base and the J segment 4 bases; nucleotides outside the gene matches: 2. CDR3 sequence (DNA): TGTGCCAGCAGCGTACGGGACAGATATAATTCACCCCTCCACTTT. This translates into CASSVRDRYNSPLHF.

This clone was picked up many times. This chain connects TRBV6-1 to TRBJ1-2; D gene ambiguous. This CDR3 is built from 14 residues. Trimming shortened V by 6 bases and J by 7 bases, and 18 bases separated the two germline ends. The germline CDR1 and CDR2 sequences are MNHNS and SASEGT. CDR3: CASSRNPSSGGYTF. CDR3 DNA: TGTGCCAGCAGCCGAAATCCGTCGAGTGGTGGCTACACCTTC.

By frequency in the sample, this clone is medium-sized. The chain carries TRBV3-1 and TRBJ1-4; 9 nucleotides align to TRBD1. Germline V CDR1 and CDR2: LGHDT, YNNKEL (reference sequence). V trimming: 5 bases; J trimming: 4 bases; junction bases outside the gene matches: 8. The CDR3 has 16 amino acids. In DNA, the CDR3 is TGTGCCAGCAGCAAGGGACAGGGCAACTATAATGAAAAACTGTTTTTT. This encodes CASSKGQGNYNEKLFF.

In this sample, this clone is medium-sized. V and J are TRBV27 and TRBJ2-7, with D possibly being TRBD1 or TRBD2 (7 bases each). There are 15 residues in the CDR3. The germline V gene has CDR1 MNHEY and CDR2 SMNVEV (reference sequence). V lost 5 bases, J lost 5 bases, and 19 bases lay in between. DNA for the CDR3: TGTGCCAGCAGTGTCAGGGGGGGGGGCGTACACGAGCAGTACTTC. Translation gives CASSVRGGGVHEQYF.

This clone was detected ten times or more. CDR3 loop: CAISEEVSSYNEQFF. The CDR3 coding sequence is TGTGCCATCAGTGAGGAAGTTAGCTCCTACAATGAGCAGTTCTTC. This sequence joins TRBV10-3 and TRBJ2-1; D uncertain. V was cut by 2 bases and J by 0 bases, with 8 bases left in between. CDR1 is ENHRY and CDR2 is SYGVKD in the germline V gene. The CDR3 covers 15 residues.

In this sample, this clone turned up many times. This chain links TRBV19 with TRBJ1-2; TRBD1 matches at 8 bases. Germline lookup yields CDR1 LNHDA and CDR2 SQIVND (reference sequence). CDR3 length equals 15 residues. V gave up 6 bases and J gave up 0 bases; unmatched junction bases: 6. CDR3 in amino acids: CASRTSGGANYGYTF. The CDR3 nucleotides read TGTGCCAGTAGGACCTCAGGGGGCGCTAACTATGGCTACACCTTC.

In this sample, this clone turned up many times. J is TRBJ2-1 and V is TRBV7-2, with unresolved D. CDR3 length: 13 amino acids. Trimming stripped 3 bases from V and 3 bases from J, with 6 bases between. The V gene's germline CDR1 is SGHTA and CDR2 FQGNSA. In DNA form, the CDR3 reads TGTGCCAGCAGCTTGTACAACTACAATGAGCAGTTCTTC. Its protein product is CASSLYNYNEQFF.

As DNA, the CDR3 is TGTGCCAGCAGCCCTAGACCCGAGACAGGGTCTCTCCGCGAGCAGTACTTC. Its protein product is CASSPRPETGSLREQYF. This chain links TRBV3-1 with TRBJ2-7, with 7 bases that match TRBD1. The CDR3 is 17 amino acids. With 4 bases clipped from V and 6 bases from J, the junction kept 18 bases outside the gene matches. Germline V gives CDR1 LGHDT, CDR2 YNNKEL (reference sequence).

CDR3 in amino acids: CAWRGRARGEQYF. The CDR3 region has the DNA TGTGCCTGGAGAGGCAGGGCCCGGGGCGAGCAGTACTTC. The V call is TRBV30, the J call TRBJ2-7; D possibly matches TRBD1 or TRBD2 (5 bases each). The CDR3 covers 13 residues. V shed 3 bases and J shed 6 bases, with 15 bases lying between them. Germline CDR1 and CDR2: GTSNPN and SVGIG (reference sequence).

This clone was recorded many times. CDR3 DNA sequence: TGTGCCAGCAGCCCGACAGACTTTTTATTCTCTGGGGCCAACGTCCTGACTTTC. This encodes CASSPTDFLFSGANVLTF. The chain carries TRBV4-2 and TRBJ2-6, with TRBD1 as a possible D gene (5 bases). Per germline, CDR1 LGHNA and CDR2 YNFKEQ. This CDR3 has 18 amino acids. The V end was cut by 4 bases, the J end by 0 bases, with 16 bases between.